The 21 T cell receptor beta chains presented below share a single source sample, sequenced in a study of blood T cell repertoires in COVID-19. Clones were sequenced by immunoSEQ multiplex PCR, and TCRdb holds only the in-frame ones, with some missing. This sample carries about 390,000 clones, about 90% of them seen once, and the ten largest clones take 2% to 2.5%. Sequenced material: peripheral blood. The receptors here all came from an older woman with COVID-19, enrolled during active disease.

CDR3 amino acids: CASSQAGQGINEQFF. In DNA, the CDR3 is TGTGCCAGCAGCCAAGCCGGACAGGGTATCAATGAGCAGTTCTTC. This chain joins TRBV6-6 and TRBJ2-1, with 8 bases aligning to TRBD1. J was trimmed by 6 bases and V by 6 bases; bases with no gene match: 10. Germline loops: CDR1 MNHNY, CDR2 SVGAGI (reference sequence). This CDR3 has 15 residues.

This chain connects TRBV28 to TRBJ1-3; D remains ambiguous. Germline V CDR1 and CDR2: MDHEN, SYDVKM. Deletions cut 6 bases from V and 0 bases from J, with 9 bases between. The CDR3 is 14 residues long. The CDR3 loop reads CASSRVDSGNTIYF. CDR3 DNA sequence: TGTGCCAGCAGCCGGGTGGACTCTGGAAACACCATATATTTT. Based on the CDR3 plus reference TRBV28 and TRBJ1-3, the full variable domain is DVKVTQSSRYLVKRTGEKVFLECVQDMDHENMFWYRQDPGLGLRLIYFSYDVKMKEKGDIPEGYSVSREKKERFSLILESASTNQTSMYLCASSRVDSGNTIYFGEGSWLTVV.

The gene calls are TRBV6-5 and TRBJ1-2; a weak D match, TRBD1 (6 bases). Trimming removed 5 bases from V and 6 bases from J, with 13 bases in between. This CDR3 region has 13 residues. Germline values: CDR1 MNHEY, CDR2 SVGAGI. CDR3 coding DNA: TGTGCCAGCAGTCCCAGAGGGGGGGATGGCTACACCTTC. Amino acids: CASSPRGGDGYTF.

CDR3 nucleotides: TGTGCCAGCAACCTCGGTGGGGGGGCAGTTAATGAAAAACTGTTTTTT. Its translation: CASNLGGGAVNEKLFF. V usage is TRBV7-2 and J usage is TRBJ1-4; a possible D gene is TRBD1 (6 bases). V lost 7 bases and J 4 bases, leaving 19 bases between the germline ends. This CDR3 region has 16 residues. Germline V gene lookup returns CDR1 SGHTA and CDR2 FQGNSA.

This clone was detected only a few times. The genes are TRBV12-3 or TRBV12-4 and TRBJ2-7; D is perhaps TRBD2 (5 bases). CDR3 size: 11 residues. Trimming took off 7 bases at V and 9 bases at J, with 13 bases between the two ends. The CDR3 reads CASTLGGLQYF. CDR3 in DNA: TGTGCCAGCACCCTTGGAGGTTTGCAGTACTTC.

The DNA of the CDR3 is TGTGCCAGCAGCCATAGTCTAGCGGGGGGGCTGTTAGAGGAGACCCAGTACTTC. Its protein product is CASSHSLAGGLLEETQYF. This chain joins TRBV3-1 (or the pseudogene TRBV3-2) and TRBJ2-5; TRBD2 matches 12 bases. The CDR3 sequence is 18 residues long. The germline V gene encodes CDR1 LGHDT and CDR2 YNNKEL (reference sequence). Trimming took 3 bases from V and 5 from J; bases not matched to a gene: 13.

The chain joins TRBV6-6 to TRBJ2-7; D is possibly TRBD2 (5 bases). This CDR3 contains 14 residues. The ends were cut back, 6 bases at V and 3 bases at J, with 15 bases in the middle. CDR1 is MNHNY, CDR2 SVGAGI, per germline (reference sequence). CDR3: CASRTGLEGYEQYF. In DNA form, the CDR3 reads TGTGCCAGCAGAACTGGTTTAGAGGGCTACGAGCAGTACTTC.

In regard to this clone: The same CDR3 is also encoded by other DNA sequences in this sample. The chain employs TRBV7-2 and TRBJ1-1, with D unresolved. Trimming stripped 3 bases from V and 0 bases from J, with 8 bases between. Germline V gene sequence: CDR1 SGHTA, CDR2 FQGNSA. This CDR3 has 14 residues. CDR3 sequence (DNA): TGTGCCAGCAGCTTCACCGGGTTGAACACTGAAGCTTTCTTT. Protein product: CASSFTGLNTEAFF.

The gene calls are TRBV12-3 or TRBV12-4 and TRBJ1-2; D remains ambiguous. This CDR3 is built from 13 residues. Trimming took off 3 bases at V and 4 bases at J, with 9 bases between the two ends. CDR3 amino acids: CASSFRPGYGYTF. CDR3 bases: TGTGCCAGCAGTTTTAGGCCAGGCTATGGCTACACCTTC.

The chain employs TRBV19 and TRBJ1-5, with D tentatively TRBD1 (6 bases). The CDR3 consists of 14 residues. Germline V gene sequence: CDR1 LNHDA, CDR2 SQIVND (reference sequence). Trimming removed 10 bases from V and 0 bases from J, with 13 bases in between. CDR3 sequence reads: CATTGHYSNQPQHF. The CDR3 nucleotides read TGTGCCACAACGGGACACTATAGCAATCAGCCCCAGCATTTT.

V is TRBV4-1 and J is TRBJ1-1; 7 bases match TRBD1. From germline, CDR1 is MGHRA and CDR2 YSYEKL. The CDR3 length is 13 residues. V lost 4 bases to trimming and J lost 7 bases; unmatched junction nucleotides: 6. The CDR3 spells CASSPVGDSEAFF. CDR3 nucleotide sequence: TGCGCCAGCAGCCCCGTCGGGGACAGTGAAGCTTTCTTT.

The chain carries TRBV10-3 and TRBJ2-7; 8 bases are shared with TRBD1. Trimming removed 5 bases from V and 5 bases from J; junction bases left unmatched: 11. Germline V gene sequence: CDR1 ENHRY, CDR2 SYGVKD. This CDR3 region has 15 residues. CDR3 amino acids: CAISSGDRIPHEQYF. The CDR3 DNA reads TGTGCCATCAGTTCCGGGGACAGGATTCCCCACGAGCAGTACTTC.

The chain employs TRBV7-9 and TRBJ1-2, with a tentative D call TRBD1 (6 bases). The CDR3 contains 15 residues. Germline V CDR1 and CDR2: SEHNR, FQNEAQ (reference sequence). V lost 1 base and J 4 bases, leaving 13 bases between the germline ends. The CDR3 DNA sequence: TGTGCCAGCAGCTTAGAGGGTAGGGGGATCTATGGCTACACCTTC. Amino acids: CASSLEGRGIYGYTF.

The chain uses TRBV5-1 and TRBJ2-1, with 8 bases lining up with TRBD2. This CDR3 is built from 16 residues. Germline CDR1 and CDR2: SGHRS and YFSETQ. V lost 2 bases and J lost 6; bases outside the gene matches: 10. CDR3 nucleotides: TGCGCCAGCAGCTTTAAAACGGGGGGGATGTCCAATGAGCAGTTCTTC. It specifies CASSFKTGGMSNEQFF.

This rearrangement joins TRBV5-1 to TRBJ1-2, with a possible D match to TRBD1 (6 bases). With 4 bases removed from V and 4 bases from J, the gap between germline ends came to 11 bases. CDR1 is SGHRS, CDR2 YFSETQ, per germline. This CDR3 is 13 amino acids long. The CDR3, as DNA: TGCGCCAGCAGCGAGGGACACCGCTATGGCTACACCTTC. Protein sequence: CASSEGHRYGYTF.

The chain is built from TRBV19 and TRBJ2-1, with D possibly being TRBD1 (6 bases). This CDR3 has 15 residues. Per the germline V gene, CDR1 is LNHDA and CDR2 is SQIVND (reference sequence). The V end was cut by 4 bases, the J end by 0 bases, with 10 bases between. The DNA of the CDR3 is TGTGCCAGTAGTAGCCGGACAGCCTCCTACAATGAGCAGTTCTTC. The encoded protein is CASSSRTASYNEQFF.

The CDR3 bases are TGTGCCAGCAGCTTAGATCTACAGGGAATTCATGAGCAGTTCTTC. It codes for CASSLDLQGIHEQFF. This sequence joins TRBV11-2 and TRBJ2-1; D might be TRBD1 (6 bases). With 0 bases removed from V and 8 bases from J, the gap between germline ends came to 14 bases. The CDR3 loop spans 15 amino acids. CDR1 and CDR2 (germline): SGHAT, FQNNGV.

CDR3 bases: TGTGCCAGCAGCCAAAGGACAGTCCGCTCTGGAAACACCATATATTTT. Its protein is CASSQRTVRSGNTIYF. The chain links TRBV4-2 to TRBJ1-3, with D possibly TRBD1 on 6 matching bases. V dropped 2 bases and J dropped 0 bases, with 11 bases sitting between them. Per the germline V gene, CDR1 is LGHNA and CDR2 is YNFKEQ. The CDR3 contains 16 residues.

The V gene is TRBV19, the J gene TRBJ1-5; 8 bases map to TRBD1. The J segment lost 3 bases and the V segment lost 7 bases, leaving 8 bases of the junction unmatched. The CDR3 is made up of 15 amino acids. CDR1 is LNHDA and CDR2 is SQIVND in the germline V gene (reference sequence). CDR3 sequence: CASITQGANNQPQHF. Here the CDR3 DNA reads TGTGCCAGTATCACCCAGGGGGCTAACAATCAGCCCCAGCATTTT.

V and J are TRBV9 and TRBJ1-6; the match to TRBD1 covers 7 bases. The germline CDR1 and CDR2 sequences are SGDLS and YYNGEE. V lost 2 bases to trimming and J lost 7 bases; unmatched junction nucleotides: 6. The CDR3 sequence is 15 residues long. CDR3 region: CASSVQTGPNSPLHF. The CDR3 coding sequence is TGTGCCAGCAGCGTGCAGACAGGGCCGAATTCACCCCTCCACTTT.

The rearrangement links TRBV15 to TRBJ2-2, with a possible D match to TRBD2 (6 bases). This CDR3 is 15 amino acids long. CDR1 is LNHNV, CDR2 YYDKDF, per germline (reference sequence). V lost 4 bases, J lost 3 bases, and 12 bases lay in between. CDR3: CATSTTRLYTGELFF. The CDR3 bases are TGTGCCACCAGCACGACTAGATTGTACACCGGGGAGCTGTTTTTT. The variable domain in full, with the rest retrieved from reference TRBV15 and TRBJ2-2, is DAMVIQNPRYQVTQFGKPVTLSCSQTLNHNVMYWYQQKSSQAPKLLFHYYDKDFNNEADTPDNFQSRRPNTSFCFLDIRSPGLGDTAMYLCATSTTRLYTGELFFGEGSRLTVL.